This passage covers 17 T cell receptor beta chains from one sample sequenced in a study of cytomegalovirus exposure and HLA in healthy donors. Here immunoSEQ multiplex PCR was the method, and the copy in TCRdb shows in-frame clones only, minus some. This table holds 280,000 or so clones, around 89% found once. The sample was PBMCs. These receptors came from a young woman in good health and CMV-seronegative.

The rearrangement uses TRBV6-5 and TRBJ1-5; D is ambiguous. Per germline, CDR1 MNHEY and CDR2 SVGAGI. Trimming shortened V by 1 base and J by 5 bases, and 6 bases separated the two germline ends. The CDR3 runs to 13 residues. The CDR3 region is CASSYFQDQPQHF. CDR3 sequence (DNA): TGTGCCAGCAGTTACTTCCAGGATCAGCCCCAGCATTTT.

This clone was picked up one time. This chain uses TRBV9 with TRBJ2-7, with D possibly matching TRBD2 (5 bases). Germline-derived CDR1 and CDR2 are SGDLS and YYNGEE. CDR3 length: 14 residues. V was shortened by 0 bases and J by 4 bases, with 11 bases between the two germline ends. The CDR3 region is CASSVGAGSYEQYF. The CDR3, as DNA: TGTGCCAGCAGCGTAGGGGCTGGGAGTTACGAGCAGTACTTC.

This chain joins TRBV10-1 and TRBJ2-2; D unresolved. Germline V gives CDR1 WNHNN, CDR2 SYGVQD (reference sequence). V was cut by 7 bases and J by 2 bases, with 5 bases left in between. This CDR3 is 12 amino acids long. The CDR3 region has the DNA TGCGCCAGCAACAGCAACACCGGGGAGCTGTTTTTT. Encoded protein: CASNSNTGELFF.

J is TRBJ2-2 and V is TRBV5-1; a weak D match, TRBD1 (6 bases). This CDR3 contains 15 residues. V shed 0 bases and J shed 1 base, with 7 bases lying between them. CDR1 SGHRS and CDR2 YFSETQ come from the germline V gene. CDR3 residues: CASSLEGQNTGELFF. The CDR3, as DNA: TGCGCCAGCAGCTTGGAGGGACAGAACACCGGGGAGCTGTTTTTT.

As concerns this clone: The germline gene is not matched at one end of the junction; a read error may be the cause. This chain joins TRBV5-4 and TRBJ2-1, with D possibly TRBD1 on 6 matching bases. The CDR3 loop spans 12 amino acids. The germline CDR1 and CDR2 sequences are SGHNT and YYREEE (reference sequence). CDR3 sequence: CATSQGLDEQFF. The CDR3 bases are TGTGCCACCAGCCAGGGGCTCGATGAGCAGTTCTTC.

The chain is built from TRBV4-3 and TRBJ2-7; TRBD2 might be the D (5 bases). V lost 0 bases, J lost 2 bases, and 11 bases lay in between. Germline lookup yields CDR1 LGHNA and CDR2 YSLEER. The CDR3 is 15 amino acids. In nucleotides, the CDR3 is TGCGCCAGCAGCCAAGACTGGACTCCCACCTACGAGCAGTACTTC. Translation gives CASSQDWTPTYEQYF.

V usage is TRBV4-3 and J usage is TRBJ2-7, with 8 bases matching TRBD2. Per the germline V gene, CDR1 is LGHNA and CDR2 is YSLEER. The CDR3 totals 15 residues. Trimming at V came to 0 bases and at J to 3 bases, leaving 4 bases not matched to a gene. The DNA for the CDR3 is TGCGCCAGCAGCCAAGAGGCTAGCGGGTACTACGAGCAGTACTTC. Amino acids: CASSQEASGYYEQYF.

This clone was found a few times. The chain links TRBV21-1 to TRBJ1-1; no DNA check was done on the table's D call, TRBD1. TRBV21-1 is marked as a pseudogene. The CDR3 sequence is 15 residues long. The CDR3 sequence: CASSKVWCQGTEAFF. Here the CDR3 DNA reads TGTGCCAGCAGCAAAGTATGGTGCCAGGGCACTGAAGCTTTCTTT.

The sample holds a few counts of this clone. The V and J genes are TRBV28 and TRBJ1-5, with D hard to call. This CDR3 spans 14 amino acids. Germline lookup yields CDR1 MDHEN and CDR2 SYDVKM. V was clipped by 4 bases and J by 3 bases, with 10 bases between them. CDR3 amino acids: CASSSRHVNQPQHF. As DNA, the CDR3 is TGTGCCAGCAGTTCGAGACACGTCAATCAGCCCCAGCATTTT.

This rearrangement joins TRBV18 to TRBJ1-6; D is perhaps TRBD1 (6 bases). The CDR3 covers 15 residues. V lost 2 bases to trimming and J lost 11 bases, with 16 bases between them. CDR1 is KGHSH, CDR2 LQKENI, per germline. CDR3 DNA: TGTGCCAGCTCACCAAGGAGGACAGAAAGGACACCCCTCCACTTT. It translates to CASSPRRTERTPLHF.

The chain uses TRBV28 and TRBJ1-2; 7 positions agree with TRBD1. Germline assignment: CDR1 MDHEN and CDR2 SYDVKM. This CDR3 region has 15 residues. With V trimmed by 5 bases and J by 1 base, 7 bases remained unmatched. The CDR3 here is CASSPSGTVNYGYTF. CDR3 DNA sequence: TGTGCCAGCAGTCCGTCCGGGACAGTTAACTATGGCTACACCTTC.

The V and J genes are TRBV7-8 and TRBJ1-1; 9 bases match TRBD1. With V trimmed by 4 bases and J by 0 bases, 9 bases remained unmatched. The CDR3 extends over 17 amino acids. CDR1 SGHVS and CDR2 FQNEAQ come from the germline V gene. CDR3: CASSSRRDRAMNTEAFF. The CDR3 DNA is TGTGCCAGCAGCTCCCGACGGGACAGGGCAATGAACACTGAAGCTTTCTTT. The full variable domain, rest sourced from reference TRBV7-8 and TRBJ1-1, is GAGVSQSPRYKVAKRGQDVALRCDPISGHVSLFWYQQALGQGPEFLTYFQNEAQLDKSGLPSDRFFAERPEGSVSTLKIQRTQQEDSAVYLCASSSRRDRAMNTEAFFGQGTRLTVV.

The V gene is TRBV5-6, the J gene TRBJ1-2, with 8 positions matching TRBD1. The CDR3 totals 15 residues. V shed 3 bases and J 7 bases; nucleotides not matched to a gene: 11. The germline CDR1 and CDR2 sequences are SGHDT and YYEEEE. The CDR3 DNA sequence: TGTGCCAGCAGCTATCTGCCTGGACAGGGTAGTGGCTACACCTTC. Protein sequence: CASSYLPGQGSGYTF. The variable domain in full, with the rest retrieved from reference TRBV5-6 and TRBJ1-2, is DAGVTQSPTHLIKTRGQQVTLRCSPKSGHDTVSWYQQALGQGPQFIFQYYEEEERQRGNFPDRFSGHQFPNYSSELNVNALLLGDSALYLCASSYLPGQGSGYTFGSGTRLTVV.

The chain links TRBV7-8 to TRBJ2-7; D not certain. The CDR3 length is 14 residues. In germline, CDR1 is SGHVS, CDR2 FQNEAQ. Trimming shortened V by 5 bases and J by 2 bases, and 13 bases separated the two germline ends. The CDR3: CASSLPITAYEQYF. In DNA, the CDR3 is TGTGCCAGCAGCCTTCCAATTACGGCCTACGAGCAGTACTTC.

The V and J genes are TRBV7-2 and TRBJ1-1; TRBD1 aligns across 9 bases. V shed 6 bases, J shed 3 bases, and the junction held 11 bases outside the gene matches. This CDR3 has 16 residues. Germline loops: CDR1 SGHTA, CDR2 FQGNSA. CDR3 bases: TGTGCCAGCAGAATCACAGGGGGCGCTTCTTACACTGAAGCTTTCTTT. It encodes CASRITGGASYTEAFF.

J is TRBJ2-2 and V is TRBV7-3, with TRBD2 identical over 7 bases. Losses at the gene ends were 4 bases for V and 6 bases for J; bases not matched to a gene: 5. The CDR3 has 14 residues. Germline V gene data show CDR1 as SGHTA and CDR2 as FQGTGA. DNA for the CDR3: TGTGCCAGCAGCTCAAACCGGGGGGCCGGGGAGCTGTTTTTT. Amino acid sequence: CASSSNRGAGELFF.

The chain joins TRBV6-5 to TRBJ2-7; the D gene is possibly TRBD2 (6 bases). V shed 7 bases and J shed 4 bases, with 14 bases lying between them. Germline V gene lookup returns CDR1 MNHEY and CDR2 SVGAGI. The CDR3 is 13 amino acids. The CDR3 sequence: CASKGREDYEQYF. DNA of the CDR3: TGTGCCAGCAAGGGCAGGGAGGATTACGAGCAGTACTTC.